The rows below give T cell receptor beta chains drawn from one sample of a study of shared clonotypes between healthy human individuals. Using immunoSEQ multiplex PCR, the repertoire was profiled, and TCRdb retains in-frame clones only, with some absent. The repertoire has 700,000 or so clones, roughly 78% of them found once; the top ten carry about 1.8%. What was sequenced was memory CD4+ T cells sorted from blood. Source of these receptors: a woman aged 25 to 39 in good health. Both conserved end residues are part of each CDR3. The D gene is left open where the match is weak. Clone size is given for some rows only: seen once, a few or many times, or a class if the clone is expanded.

d_call clone_size j_call v_call cdr3_nt cdr3_aa
. . TRBJ1-4 TRBV28 TGTGCCAGCAGTCCCCATAGTTCGGGGGCGCCTAGAGGTGAAAAACTGTTTTTT CASSPHSSGAPRGEKLFF
TRBD1 once TRBJ1-3 TRBV30 TGTGCCTGGATGGGGACAGGGGGAAACACCATATATTTT CAWMGTGGNTIYF
. . TRBJ1-2 TRBV19 TGTGCCAGTACCACCGGGGTGGGGTATGGCTACACCTTC CASTTGVGYGYTF
. . TRBJ2-7 TRBV23-1 TGCGCCAGCAGTCAGAGGGACCCCTACGAGCAGTACTTC CASSQRDPYEQYF
. . TRBJ2-7 TRBV27 TGTGCCAGCAGTTTACGAAAAAAGGACCAATCCTACGAGCAGTACTTC CASSLRKKDQSYEQYF
. . TRBJ2-3 TRBV7-9 TGTGCCAGCAGCCCAGACGGGGGTACGCAGTATTTT CASSPDGGTQYF
. few TRBJ1-4 TRBV2 TGTGCCAGCCGCCCGGGTCCTAATGAAAAACTGTTTTTT CASRPGPNEKLFF
. once TRBJ1-5 TRBV19 TGTGCCAGTACGTCCATCCTCTACCATCAGCCCCAGCATTTT CASTSILYHQPQHF
. . TRBJ1-4 TRBV7-9 TGTGCCAGCAGCTTATCCGGTCAGGGGAACGAAAAACTGTTTTTT CASSLSGQGNEKLFF
TRBD1 . TRBJ1-1 TRBV5-1 TGCGCCAGCAGCTTAGAAGGGGGCACGGACACTGAAGCTTTCTTT CASSLEGGTDTEAFF
. . TRBJ2-4 TRBV29-1 TGCAGCGCCCTAGGACTAGCCAAAAACATTCAGTACTTC CSALGLAKNIQYF
. . TRBJ2-1 TRBV5-6 TGTGCCAGCAGCGTCTACGGAGGTGCTCGGGAGTTCTTC CASSVYGGAREFF
TRBD2 once TRBJ2-4 TRBV6-6 TGTGCCAGCAGTTACGCCAGCGGGAGGGCCGGGAACATTCAGTACTTC CASSYASGRAGNIQYF
. many TRBJ2-7 TRBV19 TGTGCCAGTAGTATATCACTAGGGTCCTACGAGCAGTACTTC CASSISLGSYEQYF
. few TRBJ1-4 TRBV7-8 TGTGCCAGCAGCCCTCGAGGGCGGGGTACTAATGAAAAACTGTTTTTT CASSPRGRGTNEKLFF
TRBD1 . TRBJ2-7 TRBV5-4 TGTGCCAGCAGCTTGGAGGGACAGGGAAGGGAGCAGTACTTC CASSLEGQGREQYF
. few TRBJ1-3 TRBV4-2 TGTGCCAGCAGCCTGGACAGTAACTCTGGAAACACCATATATTTT CASSLDSNSGNTIYF
. many TRBJ2-7 TRBV2 TGTGCCAGCAGTGAAAGGGGTTCGAACTACGAGCAGTACTTC CASSERGSNYEQYF
. . TRBJ2-3 TRBV7-2 TGTGCCAGCAGCTCTCAGCTGAAGGATACGCAGTATTTT CASSSQLKDTQYF
TRBD1 . TRBJ2-6 TRBV11-3 TGTGCCAGCAGCGCGGGACAGGGGAATGGGGCCAACGTCCTGACTTTC CASSAGQGNGANVLTF
. . TRBJ1-3 TRBV11-2 TGTGCCAGCAGCTTATGGCAGGTCGGAGCTGGAAACACCATATATTTT CASSLWQVGAGNTIYF
. few TRBJ2-3 TRBV29-1 TGCAGCGCGGACCGCACAGATACGCAGTATTTT CSADRTDTQYF
. . TRBJ1-5 TRBV6-1 TGTGCCGGCGGGCCCAGGTTGGATCAGCCCCAGCATTTT CAGGPRLDQPQHF
TRBD1 . TRBJ2-7 TRBV5-1 TGCGCCAGCAGCAAACCGGGACAGGGAGACGAGCAGTACTTC CASSKPGQGDEQYF
. few TRBJ1-1 TRBV29-1 TGCAGCGTTGGTGGGAAAAGAGGGATGAACACTGAAGCTTTCTTT CSVGGKRGMNTEAFF
. . TRBJ2-3 TRBV12-5 TGTGCTAGTGGTTTAGTTCTTGGAACCCCACGGCCCACAGATACGCAGTATTTT CASGLVLGTPRPTDTQYF
. . TRBJ2-2 TRBV7-2 TGTGCCAGCAGCTTAAGGCGTACCGGGGAGCTGTTTTTT CASSLRRTGELFF
. few TRBJ2-7 TRBV4-2 TGTGCCAGCAGCCAAGAATTCAGGTACGAGCAGTACTTC CASSQEFRYEQYF
. . TRBJ2-3 TRBV14 TGTGCCAGCAGCCAGTACAGGGCGGATAGCACAGATACGCAGTATTTT CASSQYRADSTDTQYF
. . TRBJ1-1 TRBV28 TGTGCCAGCAGCCAACCCGCGGCTAGGAACACTGAAGCTTTCTTT CASSQPAARNTEAFF
TRBD2 . TRBJ2-2 TRBV27 TGTGCCAGCGCAGCGGGGGCGAACACCGGGGAGCTGTTTTTT CASAAGANTGELFF
TRBD2 . TRBJ2-5 TRBV5-5 TGTGCCAGCAGCTTGGTAGTTTTACTAGCGGTACAAGAGACCCAGTACTTC CASSLVVLLAVQETQYF